The entry below gives a single T cell receptor (beta chain) sequence along with its context. The antigen it binds to is not known. No base quality values were provided; no much bigger clone lies one nucleotide off. After transplant, bone marrow was aspirated from the posterior iliac crest or from another site selected by the physician. This sample is part of a study of graft-versus-host responses after intestinal transplantation (dated by TCRdb to about 2021). For context, the study as a whole: Recipients received multivisceral, liver-intestinal, or isolated intestinal transplants. Anti-thymocyte globulin induction was given to all recipients, followed by maintenance tacrolimus and steroids for 2 to 3 years. After intestinal transplantation, graft-versus-host and host-versus-graft alloreactive T cell clones in the graft, circulation and bone marrow were tracked using bulk TCR-beta CDR3 sequencing. To identify alloreactive clones, pre-transplant mixed lymphocyte reaction products were sequenced and compared with unstimulated pre-transplant donor and recipient T cells. The cohort enrolled some 25 intestinal transplant recipients including one retransplant, and 3 patients lacking pretransplant specimens were excluded. A peak of at least 4% donor T cells among recipient peripheral blood mononuclear cells was the definition used for donor T cell macrochimerism. Samples from a few later patients were sequenced in-house on an Illumina MiSeq with MiXCR processing rather than by the commercial service.

Study-level results and caveats: The conclusions were limited by the relatively low number and heterogeneity of the intestinal transplant patients. Early after transplant, peak levels of circulating GvH clones were associated with declines in HvG clones. GvH clones turned up in recipient bone marrow, with some appearing earlier in ileal mucosa or blood, a pattern consistent with an intestinal mucosal origin. In the allografts of patients with donor T cell macrochimerism, GvH to HvG T cell clonal ratios were high.

From the cysteine up to the phenylalanine, the CDR3 has a length of 16 residues. Just CDR3 DNA is preserved here, 48 bases in frame from base 1. Based on the germline V gene, the CDR1 and CDR2 sequences are SGHDN and FVKESK. V sheds 4 bases and J sheds 11 bases, leaving 26 bases between their ends. Library preparation employed the immunoSEQ multiplex PCR assay. For most patients, high-throughput TCR-beta CDR3 sequencing of genomic DNA was performed by Adaptive Biotechnologies. Regarding the original processing steps: Adaptive's ImmunoSEQ software supplied the TCR sequencing data for 18 patients, while MiXCR and VDJtools were used to process a few other patients. CDR3 nucleotide sequences shared by donor and recipient were removed because the origin of these sequences could not be assigned. Alloreactive clones required at least 2-fold expansion over unstimulated cells and minimum CFSE-low frequency of 0.002% (template counts) or 0.001% (read counts). A clone was considered mappable if detected in the sequenced pre-transplant spleen, lymph node, or MLR CFSE-low populations of the donor or recipient. Cumulative frequency of alloreactive clones was calculated as a percentage of all sequences weighted by copy number. TCRdb carries this immuneACCESS record with in-frame sequences only. Its versions omit some clonotypes, under half of them owing to an unresolved V gene in the studies checked, with the rest unexplained. That table furnishes V, J and clone size, whereas the DNA furnished D and trimming. The sample table records roughly 17,000 clones; around 86% of these occur just once. Around 53% of the sample goes to the ten largest clones.

The sequence came from a human patient who received an intestinal transplant, so some T cells may come from the graft donor. The V and J segments used are TRBV14 and TRBJ1-1, with the D gene not clear enough to name. Sequencing used bone marrow, obtained approximately 130 days after transplant. The CDR3 reads CASSPLAFDTQKEAFF. The DNA is TGTGCCAGCAGCCCTCTTGCCTTCGACACGCAGAAGGAGGCTTTCTTT.